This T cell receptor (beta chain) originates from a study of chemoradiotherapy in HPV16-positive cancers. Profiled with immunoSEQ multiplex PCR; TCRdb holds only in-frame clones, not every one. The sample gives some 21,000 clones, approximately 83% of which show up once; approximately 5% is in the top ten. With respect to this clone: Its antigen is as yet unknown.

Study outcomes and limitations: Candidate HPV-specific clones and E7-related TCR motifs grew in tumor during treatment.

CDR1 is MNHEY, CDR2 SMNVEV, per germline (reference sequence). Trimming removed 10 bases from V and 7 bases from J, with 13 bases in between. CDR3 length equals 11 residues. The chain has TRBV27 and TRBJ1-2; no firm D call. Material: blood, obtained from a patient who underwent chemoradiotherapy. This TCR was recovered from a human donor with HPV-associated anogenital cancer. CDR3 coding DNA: TGTGCCACAGTGACGGGTTCTGGCTACACCTTC. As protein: CATVTGSGYTF.